The 28 T cell receptor beta chains below come from one sample, sequenced in a study of shared clonotypes between healthy human individuals. Method: immunoSEQ multiplex PCR; TCRdb's copy keeps in-frame clones and lacks some. The sample lists 1.6 million or so clones; approximately 98.5% were seen once. Input material: naive CD4+ T cells sorted from blood. As to subset: CD45RA+ positively selected. Every receptor here comes from a man aged 25-45 years in good health.

V is TRBV7-7 and J is TRBJ2-7; no clear D gene. V was clipped by 2 bases and J by 0 bases, with 8 bases between them. This CDR3 has 14 residues. Germline CDR1 reads SSHAT; CDR2 reads FNYEAQ (reference sequence). CDR3 in DNA: TGTGCCAGCAGCTTAAGTCTCACCTCCTACGAGCAGTACTTC. Its translation is CASSLSLTSYEQYF.

The rearrangement uses TRBV6-5 and TRBJ1-1; maybe TRBD1 (5 bases). The V gene's germline CDR1 is MNHEY and CDR2 SVGAGI. V lost 5 bases and J lost 0, with 10 bases in between. This CDR3 has 14 amino acids. The DNA of the CDR3 is TGTGCCAGCAGTAGGGACGGCTTGAACACTGAAGCTTTCTTT. It specifies CASSRDGLNTEAFF.

This chain connects TRBV6-1 to TRBJ2-4; 7 nucleotides agree with TRBD1. The V and J ends lost 4 bases and 0 bases, in that order; junction bases with no gene match: 6. Germline V lookup: CDR1 MNHNS, CDR2 SASEGT. The CDR3 length is 16 residues. CDR3 DNA: TGTGCCAGCAGTGGTACAGGGGTCGAAGCCAAAAACATTCAGTACTTC. Amino acid sequence: CASSGTGVEAKNIQYF.

The chain carries TRBV19 and TRBJ1-2; D may be TRBD1 (5 bases). Germline CDR1 LNHDA, CDR2 SQIVND (reference sequence). Trimming pared 1 base from V and 8 bases from J, leaving 11 bases between. The CDR3 has 13 residues. The CDR3 nucleotides read TGTGCCAGTAGTATAGGGGGTGGGACCGGCTACACCTTC. Protein: CASSIGGGTGYTF.

The chain couples TRBV18 to TRBJ2-7; no reliable D call. The V gene lost 5 bases and the J gene lost 2 bases, with 13 bases spanning the gap. This CDR3 has 14 amino acids. Germline CDR1 reads KGHSH; CDR2 reads LQKENI. The CDR3 region is CASSTWVQPYEQYF. CDR3 bases: TGTGCCAGCTCAACATGGGTACAACCCTACGAGCAGTACTTC.

The chain links TRBV9 to TRBJ2-5; a weak D match, TRBD1 (5 bases). Trimming stripped 0 bases from V and 2 bases from J, with 5 bases between. Germline V gene data show CDR1 as SGDLS and CDR2 as YYNGEE. This CDR3 comprises 13 residues. CDR3 residues: CASSVEGQETQYF. Written as DNA, the CDR3 is TGTGCCAGCAGCGTAGAGGGGCAAGAGACCCAGTACTTC.

This sequence joins TRBV6-5 and TRBJ2-7; 8 nucleotides match TRBD2. The junction had 11 bases not matched to a gene; V was cut back by 4 bases and J by 6 bases. Per germline, CDR1 MNHEY and CDR2 SVGAGI. CDR3 size: 15 residues. This CDR3 is CASSSLSGSPLEQYF. Written as DNA, the CDR3 is TGTGCCAGCAGTTCCTTGAGCGGGAGCCCCCTCGAGCAGTACTTC.

The V and J genes are TRBV11-2 and TRBJ2-1; TRBD2 agrees at 14 bases. From germline, CDR1 is SGHAT and CDR2 FQNNGV. J gave up 5 bases and V 6 bases, and 6 bases lay outside the gene matches. CDR3 length equals 16 residues. The CDR3 DNA reads as TGTGCCAGCAGACCTGGACTAGCGGGAGGAGACAATGAGCAGTTCTTC. Protein: CASRPGLAGGDNEQFF.

CDR3 sequence (DNA): TGTGCCAGCAACCTAGCGGGAGGGCCCGATACGCAGTATTTT. As protein: CASNLAGGPDTQYF. The genes are TRBV6-1 and TRBJ2-3, with 12 bases lining up with TRBD2. CDR3 size: 14 residues. CDR1 is MNHNS and CDR2 is SASEGT in the germline V gene. V was pared by 7 bases and J by 6 bases, with 5 bases of the junction left unmatched.

The rearrangement uses TRBV5-1 and TRBJ1-1; weak D call: TRBD1 (6 bases). The V and J ends lost 5 bases and 1 base respectively, with 12 bases between them. There are 14 residues in the CDR3. Per the germline V gene, CDR1 is SGHRS and CDR2 is YFSETQ. As DNA, the CDR3 is TGCGCCAGCAGTGGACAGTCGGCGAACACTGAAGCTTTCTTT. Translated: CASSGQSANTEAFF.

CDR3 amino acids: CASRFQDRGGGYTF. CDR3 coding DNA: TGTGCCAGCAGATTTCAGGACAGGGGGGGAGGCTACACCTTC. V and J are TRBV6-5 and TRBJ1-2, with TRBD1 matching 10 bases. J was trimmed by 8 bases and V by 6 bases; bases with no gene match: 9. Germline CDR1 MNHEY, CDR2 SVGAGI. The CDR3 has 14 residues.

The J gene is TRBJ1-1, the V gene TRBV6-1; no clear D. The ends were cut back, 6 bases at V and 3 bases at J, with 11 bases in the middle. Germline V gene sequence: CDR1 MNHNS, CDR2 SASEGT. The CDR3 sequence is 13 residues long. CDR3 region: CASRTLQYTEAFF. The CDR3 nucleotides read TGTGCCAGCAGGACCCTTCAATACACTGAAGCTTTCTTT.

The CDR3 is CASSSGLAGGPSQTEQYF. The CDR3 bases are TGTGCCAGCAGCTCGGGACTAGCGGGAGGGCCCTCACAGACCGAGCAGTACTTC. The genes are TRBV13 and TRBJ2-7; 16 bases fit TRBD2. Germline V gene lookup returns CDR1 PRHDT and CDR2 FYEKMQ (reference sequence). The trim removed 4 bases at V and 6 bases at J, leaving 12 bases unmatched. This CDR3 has 18 residues.

V gene TRBV5-1 combines with J gene TRBJ2-5; 9 bases align to TRBD2. The CDR3 length is 16 residues. Trimming cost V 0 bases and J 2 bases; bases outside gene matches: 5. CDR1 SGHRS and CDR2 YFSETQ come from the germline V gene. The CDR3 nucleotides are TGCGCCAGCAGCTTGGAAGCGGGAGGTAGGCAAGAGACCCAGTACTTC. Its protein product is CASSLEAGGRQETQYF.

This clone was observed a single time. The chain couples TRBV29-1 to TRBJ2-5; unclear D gene. The CDR3 extends over 11 amino acids. With 3 bases removed from V and 7 bases from J, the gap between germline ends came to 9 bases. Germline-derived CDR1 and CDR2 are SQVTM and ANQGSEA. The CDR3 loop reads CSVEGYGTQYF. The CDR3 nucleotides are TGCAGCGTTGAGGGGTATGGGACCCAGTACTTC.

The chain uses TRBV9 and TRBJ2-1; 13 bases are a match to TRBD2. The V gene's germline CDR1 is SGDLS and CDR2 YYNGEE. The V and J ends lost 4 bases and 7 bases, in that order; junction bases with no gene match: 11. The CDR3 is 17 residues long. CDR3 sequence reads: CASSLESKGLAGNEQFF. The CDR3 bases are TGTGCCAGCAGCCTGGAGAGTAAGGGACTAGCGGGAAATGAGCAGTTCTTC.

V is TRBV7-9 and J is TRBJ2-1, with 9 bases lining up with TRBD2. Germline V gene data show CDR1 as SEHNR and CDR2 as FQNEAQ (reference sequence). The CDR3 contains 18 residues. V shed 2 bases, J shed 1 base, and the junction held 9 bases outside the gene matches. The CDR3 region has the DNA TGTGCCAGCAGCTTAATGCCTAGCGGGACATCTTCCTACAATGAGCAGTTCTTC. Protein: CASSLMPSGTSSYNEQFF.

The chain carries TRBV5-8 and TRBJ2-2; D gene uncertain. CDR3 length: 17 residues. V was trimmed by 0 bases and J by 0 bases, leaving 12 bases between them. Germline CDR1 and CDR2: SGHTS and YDEGEE. CDR3 protein: CASSLASDGTNTGELFF. The CDR3 coding sequence is TGTGCCAGCAGCTTGGCCTCGGACGGAACGAACACCGGGGAGCTGTTTTTT.

With respect to this clone: Distinct nucleotide sequences in the sample also encode this CDR3. This sequence joins TRBV6-1 and TRBJ1-5; D is unclear. The V end was cut by 0 bases, the J end by 4 bases, with 7 bases between. The CDR3 is 14 residues long. Germline assignment: CDR1 MNHNS and CDR2 SASEGT. CDR3 sequence: CASSEAGGNQPQHF. CDR3 bases: TGTGCCAGCAGTGAAGCGGGTGGGAATCAGCCCCAGCATTTT.

The rearrangement uses TRBV30 and TRBJ2-7; no reliable D call. CDR3 length: 12 residues. Germline assignment: CDR1 GTSNPN and CDR2 SVGIG (reference sequence). Here the CDR3 DNA reads TGTGCTTCCGGGCTCCGACTCTACGAGCAGTACTTC. Encoded protein: CASGLRLYEQYF. Full variable domain (rest looked up from reference TRBV30 and TRBJ2-7): SQTIHQWPATLVQPVGSPLSLECTVEGTSNPNLYWYRQAAGRGLQLLFYSVGIGQISSEVPQNLSASRPQDRQFILSSKKLLLSDSGFYLCASGLRLYEQYFGPGTRLTVT.

The CDR3 protein is CASSPDSAYEQYF. The CDR3 DNA reads as TGCGCCAGCAGCCCGGACAGTGCCTACGAGCAGTACTTC. The chain combines TRBV10-1 with TRBJ2-7; D is perhaps TRBD1 (6 bases). CDR3 length: 13 residues. Trimming removed 6 bases at V and 2 bases at J, with 11 bases between. Germline V CDR1 and CDR2: WNHNN, SYGVQD (reference sequence).

The chain's CDR3 is CASSLRTGAGEQYF. CDR3 DNA sequence: TGTGCCAGCAGTCTAAGGACAGGGGCGGGCGAGCAGTACTTC. This chain joins TRBV11-3 and TRBJ2-7, with 9 bases fitting TRBD1. The V and J ends lost 6 bases and 6 bases, in that order; junction bases with no gene match: 9. Germline V gene lookup returns CDR1 SGHNT and CDR2 YENEEA. The CDR3 covers 14 residues.

This clone was counted once. The gene calls are TRBV5-4 and TRBJ2-3, with 9 bases that match TRBD2. CDR3 size: 16 residues. V lost 4 bases, J lost 3 bases, and 9 bases stayed unmatched. The germline V gene has CDR1 SGHNT and CDR2 YYREEE (reference sequence). The CDR3 nucleotides are TGTGCCAGCAGCCCCCGTGGTAGCGGGAGAACAGATACGCAGTATTTT. Protein product: CASSPRGSGRTDTQYF.

This chain connects TRBV5-1 to TRBJ1-4, with 9 bases identical to TRBD1. CDR1 and CDR2 (germline): SGHRS, YFSETQ. The CDR3 runs to 15 residues. J gave up 0 bases and V 6 bases, and 3 bases lay outside the gene matches. The CDR3 nucleotides read TGCGCCAGCACAGGACAGGGGACAACTAATGAAAAACTGTTTTTT. Its protein product is CASTGQGTTNEKLFF.

The V and J genes are TRBV18 and TRBJ2-7; unclear D gene. CDR1 is KGHSH and CDR2 is LQKENI in the germline V gene. This CDR3 is 11 amino acids long. Trimming pared 4 bases from V and 8 bases from J, leaving 9 bases between. The CDR3 spells CASSLDNKQYF. The CDR3 bases are TGTGCCAGCTCACTAGACAATAAGCAGTACTTC.

This chain joins TRBV5-1 and TRBJ2-5; possibly TRBD1 or TRBD2 for D (5 bases each). V lost 2 bases, J lost 5 bases, and 19 bases lay in between. The CDR3 runs 16 residues. Germline CDR1 reads SGHRS; CDR2 reads YFSETQ. The CDR3 sequence is CASSFSGTIYWETQYF. The CDR3 bases are TGCGCCAGCAGCTTTTCCGGGACGATATATTGGGAGACCCAGTACTTC.

The chain is built from TRBV28 and TRBJ1-2; D gene ambiguous. V lost 4 bases, J lost 8 bases, and 8 bases lay in between. The CDR3 covers 11 residues. Germline lookup yields CDR1 MDHEN and CDR2 SYDVKM. CDR3 coding DNA: TGTGCCAGCAGTTCTATTAGGGGCTACACCTTC. This codes for CASSSIRGYTF.

This chain joins TRBV5-4 and TRBJ1-1; a weak D match, TRBD1 (6 bases). The V end was cut by 4 bases, the J end by 1 base, with 11 bases between. This CDR3 contains 14 residues. Germline V gene sequence: CDR1 SGHNT, CDR2 YYREEE (reference sequence). CDR3 bases: TGTGCCAGCAGCATGGGGACAACGAACACTGAAGCTTTCTTT. Its protein is CASSMGTTNTEAFF. Complete variable domain (other parts from reference TRBV5-4 and TRBJ1-1): ETGVTQSPTHLIKTRGQQVTLRCSSQSGHNTVSWYQQALGQGPQFIFQYYREEENGRGNFPPRFSGLQFPNYSSELNVNALELDDSALYLCASSMGTTNTEAFFGQGTRLTVV.